A single sample is the source of the 13 T cell receptor beta chains below, sequenced in a study of spatial heterogeneity in lung cancer. TCRdb recomputed calls from the 5' RACE reads with MiXCR, one row per CDR3 protein. The sample consists of under 30,000 distinct CDR3 sequences, about 4.7% of them appearing once. Time point denoted: sample taken at primary tumor resection. No cells were sorted before sequencing. The whole RNA sequenced was extracted from tumor, nontumor lung or frozen PBMC. Material: PBMCs, obtained at surgery. These receptors all stem from a male donor with early-stage non-small cell lung cancer.

This clonotype was counted many times. The V call is TRBV7-9, the J call TRBJ2-3; the match to TRBD2 covers 9 bases. From germline, CDR1 is SEHNR and CDR2 FQNEAQ (reference sequence). The CDR3 has 16 residues. With 5 bases clipped from V and 6 bases from J, the junction kept 12 bases outside the gene matches. DNA of the CDR3: TGTGCCAGCAGCCCGAAGTGGCGGGAGGGCCTGGATACGCAGTATTTT. Its protein is CASSPKWREGLDTQYF.

The V gene is TRBV7-9, the J gene TRBJ2-5; 11 nucleotides match TRBD1. V was pared by 11 bases and J by 6 bases, with 2 bases of the junction left unmatched. The CDR3 spans 11 residues. CDR1 is SEHNR and CDR2 is FQNEAQ in the germline V gene (reference sequence). CDR3 DNA sequence: TGTGCCGGGACAGGGGGAAAGACCCAGTACTTC. This codes for CAGTGGKTQYF.

Many counts were recorded for this clonotype. The V call is TRBV20-1, the J call TRBJ1-6; 10 bases agree with TRBD1. CDR1 and CDR2 (germline): DFQATT, SNEGSKA (reference sequence). This CDR3 spans 15 amino acids. Unmatched junction bases numbered 3, after V lost 0 bases and J lost 7 bases. The CDR3 sequence is CSARDTGQGNSPLHF. For the CDR3, the DNA is TGCAGTGCTAGAGATACGGGACAGGGGAATTCACCCCTCCACTTT.

This clonotype counts as medium-sized. J is TRBJ2-5 and V is TRBV7-9; D is perhaps TRBD1 (5 bases). The CDR3 spans 13 residues. Per germline, CDR1 SEHNR and CDR2 FQNEAQ (reference sequence). V was cut by 2 bases and J by 4 bases, with 8 bases left in between. CDR3 bases: TGTGCCAGCAGCTTACCAGGGCCAGAGACCCAGTACTTC. Encoded protein: CASSLPGPETQYF.

This clonotype has a count of ten or more. The chain joins TRBV21-1 to TRBJ2-3. TRBV21-1 is assigned pseudogene status. This CDR3 region has 12 residues. CDR3 coding DNA: TGTGCCAGCAGCAACCCCACAGATACGCAGTATTTT. It codes for CASSNPTDTQYF.

This clonotype has only one observation. Germline and junction disagree at one end, which may indicate a read error. This chain joins TRBV18 and TRBJ2-7, with 9 bases lining up with TRBD1. Germline CDR1 reads KGHSH; CDR2 reads LQKENI. The CDR3 loop spans 12 amino acids. The CDR3 DNA follows: TGTGCCAACTCACAGGGGGCCGACGAGCAGTACTTC. Its translation is CANSQGADEQYF.

The table lists this clonotype with many counts. The chain employs TRBV28 and TRBJ1-3; 7 nucleotides agree with TRBD1. Germline V gene sequence: CDR1 MDHEN, CDR2 SYDVKM. Trimming cost V 7 bases and J 0 bases; bases outside gene matches: 3. The CDR3 contains 14 residues. The CDR3 bases are TGTGCCAGCAACCGGGACAGCTCTGGAAACACCATATATTTT. Translated, it gives CASNRDSSGNTIYF. Variable domain in full (rest from reference TRBV28 and TRBJ1-3): DVKVTQSSRYLVKRTGEKVFLECVQDMDHENMFWYRQDPGLGLRLIYFSYDVKMKEKGDIPEGYSVSREKKERFSLILESASTNQTSMYLCASNRDSSGNTIYFGEGSWLTVV.

This clonotype was found many times. The rearrangement uses TRBV3-1 and TRBJ2-6; TRBD1 is a possible D gene (6 bases). This CDR3 has 15 amino acids. V lost 8 bases to trimming and J lost 2 bases, with 13 bases between them. Germline V gene data show CDR1 as LGHDT and CDR2 as YNNKEL (reference sequence). The CDR3 is CASQGNSAGANVLTF. The CDR3 nucleotides read TGTGCCAGCCAGGGGAACTCGGCTGGGGCCAACGTCCTGACTTTC.

This clonotype was detected a few times. With a much larger clone just one base away, this may be a read error. The chain is built from TRBV4-1 and TRBJ2-7, with D hard to call. Germline CDR1 is MGHRA and CDR2 is YSYEKL. The CDR3 extends over 13 amino acids. The DNA for the CDR3 is TGCGCCAACAGCCAGTGGAACGGAAAGGAGCAGTACTTC. It specifies CANSQWNGKEQYF.

This clonotype was found many times. V and J are TRBV28 and TRBJ2-1; 8 bases are shared with TRBD2. V shed 8 bases, J shed 6 bases, and the junction held 9 bases outside the gene matches. Germline V CDR1 and CDR2: MDHEN, SYDVKM. This CDR3 spans 14 amino acids. This chain's CDR3 is CASRPGTSLNEQFF. CDR3 bases: TGTGCCAGCCGTCCCGGGACTAGTCTCAATGAGCAGTTCTTC.

This clonotype has at least ten counts. This sequence joins TRBV12-3 or TRBV12-4 and TRBJ2-5, with D perhaps matching TRBD2 (6 bases). Trimming stripped 3 bases from V and 5 bases from J, with 10 bases between. CDR3 length: 13 amino acids. The CDR3 bases are TGTGCCAGCAGTTTCGGGGGACCGGAGACCCAGTACTTC. It yields the protein CASSFGGPETQYF.

In its sample, this clonotype was seen many times. The V call is TRBV12-3 or TRBV12-4, the J call TRBJ2-1, with 15 bases aligning to TRBD2. The CDR3 covers 15 residues. V was clipped by 6 bases and J by 7 bases; unmatched bases: 4. For the CDR3, the DNA is TGTGCCAGCAGCACCGGGACTAGCGGGAGGAATGAGCAGTTCTTC. Protein sequence: CASSTGTSGRNEQFF.

This clonotype has at least ten counts. The rearrangement uses TRBV29-1 and TRBJ2-1, with D uncertain. Trimming cost V 3 bases and J 9 bases, with 9 bases left between them. The CDR3 totals 11 residues. Germline V lookup: CDR1 SQVTM, CDR2 ANQGSEA. The CDR3 here is CSVDYGSEQFF. The DNA for the CDR3 is TGCAGCGTTGATTATGGAAGTGAGCAGTTCTTC.